The sequence of this TCR beta chain was determined in a study of persistence of HIV-infected CD4 T cells. Across the study: A median of about eight years of suppressive ART preceded sampling.

Cells were stimulated nonspecifically with anti-CD3/anti-CD28 magnetic beads. Responding CD4+ T cells were sorted by upregulation of both CD40 ligand and CD69. Donors had undetectable plasma HIV-1 RNA, under 50 copies/mL, for 4+ years. General study results and limits: Bulk TCR data could not be restricted to HIV-1-infected CMV-responding cells.

The libraries were made with immunoSEQ version 4 in survey mode. This table comes from immunoSEQ multiplex PCR, and its TCRdb copy is limited to in-frame clones, with some not included. This sample carries about 40,000 clones, 80% to 90% of them seen once, and the ten largest clones take 1.3%. Germline V gene sequence: CDR1 MNHEY, CDR2 SVGAGI. The ends were cut back, 8 bases at V and 6 bases at J, with 11 bases in the middle. The CDR3 is made up of 13 amino acids. Notes on this clone: The antigen remains undetermined.

Specimen: CD4+ T cells sorted from PBMCs after roughly 17-hour stimulation, collected from a patient who received antiretroviral therapy. The chain employs TRBV6-5 and TRBJ1-6; no firm D call. The origin of this receptor is an adult man with HIV who was CMV-seropositive. The CDR3 loop reads CASGWSGNSPLHF. The CDR3 DNA is TGTGCCAGCGGTTGGTCGGGTAATTCACCCCTCCACTTT.